This T cell receptor beta chain was observed in a study of blood T cell repertoires in COVID-19. Per the original data handling: Reference gene primers were amplified, and this amplification served to estimate nucleated cell counts. Here immunoSEQ multiplex PCR was the method, and the copy in TCRdb shows in-frame clones only, minus some. V, J and clone size derive from that table, while D and trimming were established from the DNA sequence. The profile shows 320,000 or so clones, approximately 89% of them singletons. Recruitment covered about two dozen US areas and drew participants whose ages spanned about 18 to 95 years. Cohort 3 recovered donors had two negative PCRs, clearance, or symptom resolution. The CDR3 extends over 16 amino acids. Germline values: CDR1 SGHKS, CDR2 YYEKEE (reference sequence). V lost 0 bases and J 0 bases, leaving 9 bases between the germline ends.

The chain uses TRBV5-5 and TRBJ1-4, with D possibly being TRBD1 (5 bases). Sequenced input: PBMCs or T cells enriched from blood (not recorded which). The clonotype was recovered from a young man who had recovered from COVID-19. The DNA of the CDR3 is TGTGCCAGCAGCTTGGTCAGGGCAACAACTAATGAAAAACTGTTTTTT. Its translation is CASSLVRATTNEKLFF.